These T cell receptor beta chains were read from a single sample in a study of graft-versus-host responses after intestinal transplantation. Clones were sequenced by immunoSEQ multiplex PCR, and TCRdb holds only the in-frame ones, with some missing. The table shows approximately 26,000 clones, with 82% occurring only once. Antigens of these TCRs are unknown. Specimen: unstimulated CD4+ T cells sorted from spleen or lymph node cells, collected before intestinal transplant. These receptors were collected from a human donor who received an intestinal transplant. Each CDR3 is given with its conserved first and last residue.

J gene: TRBJ1-2; V gene: TRBV4-1; CDR3 protein: CASSPGQGSGVYYGYTF
J gene: TRBJ1-6; V gene: TRBV14; CDR3 protein: CASSFAGSNSPLHF
J gene: TRBJ1-6; V gene: TRBV6-4; CDR3 protein: CASNPDRGYNSPLHF
J gene: TRBJ2-4; V gene: TRBV2; CDR3 protein: CASSVGGTKNIQYF
J gene: TRBJ2-7; V gene: TRBV21-1; CDR3 protein: CASPPGQVSYEQYF
J gene: TRBJ2-1; V gene: TRBV30; CDR3 protein: CAWSDNPNEQFF
J gene: TRBJ2-7; V gene: TRBV28; CDR3 protein: CASSYQGGPHEQYF
J gene: TRBJ1-6; V gene: TRBV25-1; CDR3 protein: CASSDRRGGNSPLHF
J gene: TRBJ1-5; V gene: TRBV25-1; CDR3 protein: CASSEYGQPQHF
J gene: TRBJ2-3; V gene: TRBV5-6; CDR3 protein: CASDRQGRSTDTQYF
J gene: TRBJ2-7; V gene: TRBV11-2; CDR3 protein: CASSKGRDSYEQYF
J gene: TRBJ2-7; V gene: TRBV14; CDR3 protein: CASSQGLAYYEQYF
J gene: TRBJ2-1; V gene: TRBV2; CDR3 protein: CASSGTGGANEQFF
J gene: TRBJ1-4; V gene: TRBV4-1; CDR3 protein: CASSQVGRETNEKLFF
J gene: TRBJ2-5; V gene: TRBV19; CDR3 protein: CASSIGTSGRETQYF
J gene: TRBJ1-4; V gene: TRBV7-8; CDR3 protein: CASSLERAPNEKLFF
J gene: TRBJ1-5; V gene: TRBV30; CDR3 protein: CAWSAGGDQPQHF
J gene: TRBJ2-3; V gene: TRBV6-6; CDR3 protein: CASTLGLPTDTQYF
J gene: TRBJ2-1; V gene: TRBV19; CDR3 protein: CASSIRGNYNEQFF
J gene: TRBJ1-2; V gene: TRBV20-1; CDR3 protein: CSSDSGYTF
J gene: TRBJ2-7; V gene: TRBV1; CDR3 protein: CTSSQERVCMTSGSGEQYF
J gene: TRBJ2-1; V gene: TRBV7-3; CDR3 protein: CASSSGGHNEQFF
J gene: TRBJ2-3; V gene: TRBV7-9; CDR3 protein: CASSLRRASTDTQYF
J gene: TRBJ1-4; V gene: TRBV5-4; CDR3 protein: CASSLRGFNEKLFF
J gene: TRBJ2-5; V gene: TRBV19; CDR3 protein: CASSRAGRLQETQYF
J gene: TRBJ1-3; V gene: TRBV7-6; CDR3 protein: CASSLRPPREHGNTIYF
J gene: TRBJ2-4; V gene: TRBV28; CDR3 protein: CASRLAGAKNIQYF
J gene: TRBJ1-2; V gene: TRBV6-1; CDR3 protein: CASSDREGGYTF
J gene: TRBJ2-7; V gene: TRBV13; CDR3 protein: CASSLGRTWREGYEQYF
J gene: TRBJ2-1; V gene: TRBV5-1; CDR3 protein: CASSLPGQVFNEQFF
J gene: TRBJ1-6; V gene: TRBV7-6; CDR3 protein: CASSAGTGVTNSPLHF
J gene: TRBJ2-1; V gene: TRBV9; CDR3 protein: CASSVGGGSGSGEQFF
J gene: TRBJ2-1; V gene: TRBV19; CDR3 protein: CASNPGQSSYNEQFF
J gene: TRBJ2-5; V gene: TRBV5-4; CDR3 protein: CASSRGNRGPHF
J gene: TRBJ1-2; V gene: TRBV6-1; CDR3 protein: CASSEWDRGTYGYTF
J gene: TRBJ2-5; V gene: TRBV2; CDR3 protein: CASSEAGSGRETQYF
J gene: TRBJ2-7; V gene: TRBV2; CDR3 protein: CASSEAGLAGGSYEQYF
J gene: TRBJ1-2; V gene: TRBV5-5; CDR3 protein: CASSLPGTNYGYTF
J gene: TRBJ1-1; V gene: TRBV19; CDR3 protein: CASSIRAMNTEAFF
J gene: TRBJ2-7; V gene: TRBV9; CDR3 protein: CASSRGVTASYEQYF
J gene: TRBJ2-4; V gene: TRBV28; CDR3 protein: CASSGPITRLAKKRVQYF
J gene: TRBJ1-2; V gene: TRBV6-5; CDR3 protein: CASSVGGYPYGYTF